The 20 T cell receptor beta chains below were found in one sample sequenced in a study of blood T cell repertoires in COVID-19. Data came from immunoSEQ multiplex PCR; TCRdb stores just in-frame clones and leaves some out. The table lists fewer than 250,000 clones, roughly 90% of them singletons. Sequenced sample: PBMCs or T cells enriched from blood (not recorded which). Source of these receptors: a woman younger than 35 who had recovered from COVID-19.

This clone occurred once. V and J are TRBV5-6 and TRBJ2-2, with TRBD1 as a possible D gene (7 bases). Per the germline V gene, CDR1 is SGHDT and CDR2 is YYEEEE. There are 14 residues in the CDR3. Trimming left V 6 bases short and J 4 bases short, with 13 bases between. The CDR3 DNA reads as TGTGCCAGCAAGCCAGGGGGGATCACCGGGGAGCTGTTTTTT. Protein product: CASKPGGITGELFF. The full variable domain, with the rest looked up from reference TRBV5-6 and TRBJ2-2, is DAGVTQSPTHLIKTRGQQVTLRCSPKSGHDTVSWYQQALGQGPQFIFQYYEEEERQRGNFPDRFSGHQFPNYSSELNVNALLLGDSALYLCASKPGGITGELFFGEGSRLTVL.

In its sample, this clone was seen a few times. The chain carries TRBV5-4 and TRBJ1-1; no clear D. V gave up 1 base and J gave up 5 bases, with 9 bases separating them. The CDR3 has 13 amino acids. Germline values: CDR1 SGHNT, CDR2 YYREEE (reference sequence). In DNA, the CDR3 is TGTGCCAGCAGCTTGTCTAGGTGGACTGAAGCTTTCTTT. It encodes CASSLSRWTEAFF.

This clone was detected once. V gene TRBV13 combines with J gene TRBJ1-1, with D tentatively TRBD1 (5 bases). Germline CDR1 PRHDT, CDR2 FYEKMQ (reference sequence). The V and J ends lost 5 bases and 3 bases respectively, with 10 bases between them. The CDR3 consists of 13 residues. CDR3 sequence: CASSPGGYTEAFF. The CDR3 DNA follows: TGTGCCAGCAGCCCCGGGGGGTACACTGAAGCTTTCTTT.

J is TRBJ2-1 and V is TRBV5-1; D is possibly TRBD2 (6 bases). This CDR3 comprises 12 residues. The V end lost 0 bases, the J end lost 9 bases, and 7 bases lay between the germline ends. Germline-derived CDR1 and CDR2 are SGHRS and YFSETQ. The CDR3 loop reads CASSLVGGEQFF. The CDR3 DNA follows: TGCGCCAGCAGCTTGGTGGGGGGTGAGCAGTTCTTC.

The sample holds one count of this clone. The chain links TRBV4-1 to TRBJ1-1; 8 bases align to TRBD1. Germline trimming cut 6 bases from V and 4 bases from J; bases unmatched to any gene: 1. CDR1 and CDR2 from the germline V gene are MGHRA and YSYEKL. CDR3 length equals 12 residues. DNA of the CDR3: TGCGCCAGCAGACAGGGGGGCACTGAAGCTTTCTTT. Translated, it gives CASRQGGTEAFF.

The V and J genes are TRBV5-1 and TRBJ1-5; 7 nucleotides line up with TRBD1. Germline V lookup: CDR1 SGHRS, CDR2 YFSETQ. The length of the CDR3 is 14 residues. J lost 3 bases, V lost 4 bases, and 4 bases had no gene match. In DNA, the CDR3 is TGCGCCAGCAGCCCCCAGGGGGACAATCAGCCCCAGCATTTT. It specifies CASSPQGDNQPQHF.

The J gene is TRBJ1-2, the V gene TRBV18, with D unresolved. With 2 bases removed from V and 4 bases from J, the gap between germline ends came to 14 bases. CDR1 KGHSH and CDR2 LQKENI come from the germline V gene. The CDR3 loop spans 15 amino acids. The CDR3 nucleotides are TGTGCCAGCTCACCAGAACAATCGAGGATCTATGGCTACACCTTC. It encodes CASSPEQSRIYGYTF.

The V gene is TRBV5-1, the J gene TRBJ2-5; 9 nucleotides align to TRBD2. The CDR3 consists of 15 residues. The germline gives CDR1 SGHRS, CDR2 YFSETQ. V lost 4 bases and J lost 1; bases outside the gene matches: 5. The chain's CDR3 is CASSGAGGFQETQYF. Here the CDR3 DNA reads TGCGCCAGCAGCGGAGCGGGGGGATTCCAAGAGACCCAGTACTTC.

The chain recombines TRBV3-1 (or the pseudogene TRBV3-2) with TRBJ2-2; D gene unclear. The CDR3 is 13 amino acids. Trimming pared 0 bases from V and 7 bases from J, leaving 6 bases between. The germline V gene has CDR1 LGHDT and CDR2 YNNKEL (reference sequence). The CDR3 coding sequence is TGTGCCAGCAGCCAAGATCGGAGCGGGGAGCTGTTTTTT. Protein: CASSQDRSGELFF.

The chain joins TRBV6-5 to TRBJ1-5, with 8 bases matching TRBD1. The germline V gene has CDR1 MNHEY and CDR2 SVGAGI. The CDR3 spans 13 residues. V dropped 4 bases and J dropped 4; count of bases not matched to a gene: 0. This chain's CDR3 is CASSWTGNQPQHF. The CDR3, as DNA: TGTGCCAGCAGTTGGACAGGGAATCAGCCCCAGCATTTT.

The V gene is TRBV6-5, the J gene TRBJ1-4; TRBD1 aligns across 9 bases. V shed 2 bases, J shed 6 bases, and the junction held 4 bases outside the gene matches. The CDR3 is 15 residues long. Germline CDR1 MNHEY, CDR2 SVGAGI. DNA of the CDR3: TGTGCCAGCAGTTACGCAGGACAGGGGTATGAAAAACTGTTTTTT. This translates into CASSYAGQGYEKLFF.

The rearrangement uses TRBV6-5 and TRBJ2-7, with D possibly TRBD1 on 5 matching bases. CDR3 size: 15 residues. The V end lost 2 bases, the J end lost 6 bases, and 17 bases lay between the germline ends. CDR1 is MNHEY, CDR2 SVGAGI, per germline. The CDR3 DNA sequence: TGTGCCAGCAGTTACCAGGGTCTAACCACCCGCGAGCAGTACTTC. As protein: CASSYQGLTTREQYF.

The V call is TRBV4-1, the J call TRBJ2-7; TRBD2 agrees at 14 bases. CDR1 MGHRA and CDR2 YSYEKL come from the germline V gene. The CDR3 totals 15 residues. Germline trimming cut 3 bases from V and 5 bases from J; bases unmatched to any gene: 3. Written as DNA, the CDR3 is TGCGCCAGCAGCCAGCCGGGACTAGCGGGGGACGAGCAGTACTTC. It encodes CASSQPGLAGDEQYF.

The chain joins TRBV4-1 to TRBJ1-2; D gene unclear. CDR1 is MGHRA, CDR2 YSYEKL, per germline. This CDR3 is built from 15 residues. Between the trimmed V and J ends, which lost 0 bases and 3 bases, there was a span of 11 bases. The CDR3 loop is CASSQEQNMDYGYTF. The CDR3 nucleotides are TGCGCCAGCAGCCAAGAACAGAATATGGACTATGGCTACACCTTC.

V is TRBV5-1 and J is TRBJ2-3, with no clear D. Germline V gene lookup returns CDR1 SGHRS and CDR2 YFSETQ. The V gene lost 0 bases and the J gene lost 0 bases, with 14 bases spanning the gap. The CDR3 sequence is 17 residues long. The CDR3 loop reads CASSLAQFQSSTDTQYF. Written as DNA, the CDR3 is TGCGCCAGCAGCTTGGCCCAGTTCCAGTCTAGCACAGATACGCAGTATTTT.

The chain recombines TRBV7-9 with TRBJ2-3; a weak D match, TRBD2 (5 bases). Germline V gives CDR1 SEHNR, CDR2 FQNEAQ (reference sequence). V was cut by 4 bases and J by 7 bases, with 9 bases left in between. The CDR3 has 12 amino acids. DNA for the CDR3: TGTGCCAGCAGCTCGGAGGTCCATACGCAGTATTTT. Residues: CASSSEVHTQYF.

This chain uses TRBV5-6 with TRBJ2-7; 7 bases are shared with TRBD1. The CDR3 totals 14 residues. Germline CDR1 SGHDT, CDR2 YYEEEE. The trim removed 2 bases at V and 6 bases at J, leaving 8 bases unmatched. The CDR3 bases are TGTGCCAGCAGCTTCTTGACAGGGCCGGGCGAGCAGTACTTC. It yields the protein CASSFLTGPGEQYF.

This clone was observed a single time. The CDR3 bases are TGTGCCAGCAGTTTAAGGGGTAAGGGCGAGCAGTACTTC. Its translation is CASSLRGKGEQYF. This rearrangement joins TRBV12-3 or TRBV12-4 to TRBJ2-7; tentatively, D is TRBD1 (5 bases). V was shortened by 2 bases and J by 6 bases, with 11 bases between the two germline ends. The CDR3 consists of 13 residues.

The V call is TRBV12-3 or TRBV12-4, the J call TRBJ1-1; possible D gene TRBD1, 5 bases. Trimming removed 4 bases at V and 6 bases at J, with 12 bases between. The CDR3 sequence is 13 residues long. CDR3 in amino acids: CASSWSGYAEAFF. Here the CDR3 DNA reads TGTGCCAGCAGTTGGTCAGGGTACGCTGAAGCTTTCTTT.

This chain joins TRBV6-1 and TRBJ1-6; the D gene is possibly TRBD1 (5 bases). V was pared by 4 bases and J by 0 bases, with 13 bases between. Germline assignment: CDR1 MNHNS and CDR2 SASEGT. This CDR3 spans 17 amino acids. Here the CDR3 DNA reads TGTGCCAGCAGTGGAACGATGGGGGGCTCCTATAATTCACCCCTCCACTTT. It specifies CASSGTMGGSYNSPLHF.